Only a few counts were recorded for the clone carrying this T cell receptor (beta chain). Its antigen is not identified. These data are taken from a study of T cells after yellow fever vaccination. Study-wide results and limits: In post-booster samples, most primary-vaccination clones reappeared (just under 98% CD4, roughly 90% CD8).

A universal primer site and UMIs were added as TCR cDNA was made by 5'RACE template switching. Each CDR3 protein is one row after TCRdb ran MiXCR on the 5' RACE reads. Here the sample spans a few hundred thousand distinct CDR3 sequences, approximately 3.8% being singletons. J was trimmed by 1 base and V by 3 bases; bases with no gene match: 0. There are 13 residues in the CDR3. CDR1 SQVTM and CDR2 ANQGSEA come from the germline V gene. The receptor's source is a man between 18 and 29 years old who received the YFV17D yellow fever vaccine. The chain joins TRBV29-1 to TRBJ1-5; 7 bases match TRBD1. The sequences come from PBMCs, collected on the day of the yellow fever booster vaccination. The CDR3 nucleotides read TGCAGCGTTGAGACAGGGAGCAATCAGCCCCAGCATTTT. It codes for CSVETGSNQPQHF.